A single sample gave rise to the 28 T cell receptor beta chains below, sequenced in a study of blood T cell repertoires in COVID-19. Produced via immunoSEQ multiplex PCR; TCRdb's table is partial and in-frame only. Found here are 410,000 or so clones, about nine tenths of them singletons; the top ten hold roughly 1.6%. The sequencing sample was made of peripheral blood. The receptors come from a woman aged 35 to 49 with COVID-19, enrolled during active disease.

The gene calls are TRBV7-9 and TRBJ1-2; D is unclear. Trimming removed 2 bases at V and 1 base at J, with 11 bases between. The CDR3 loop spans 15 amino acids. Germline lookup yields CDR1 SEHNR and CDR2 FQNEAQ (reference sequence). The CDR3 reads CASSLMMDFNYGYTF. The CDR3 coding sequence is TGTGCCAGCAGCTTAATGATGGACTTTAACTATGGCTACACCTTC.

The V call is TRBV28, the J call TRBJ2-5; D gene uncertain. V gave up 5 bases and J gave up 10 bases, with 11 bases separating them. The CDR3 extends over 11 amino acids. Germline lookup yields CDR1 MDHEN and CDR2 SYDVKM. DNA for the CDR3: TGTGCCAGCAGTCAACTACTGAGCCAGTACTTC. Translating gives CASSQLLSQYF.

CDR3 in DNA: TGTGCCAGCAGGCGACAGGGGGCTGATGGTTTCTTT. Translated, it gives CASRRQGADGFF. The chain combines TRBV28 with TRBJ1-1, with TRBD1 matching over 10 bases. Looked up from germline, CDR1 is MDHEN and CDR2 is SYDVKM. The V gene end was trimmed by 6 bases and the J gene end by 13 bases; junction bases not matched to a gene: 8. This CDR3 has 12 residues.

The chain employs TRBV5-4 and TRBJ1-1, with TRBD1 matching over 8 bases. CDR3 size: 13 residues. V shed 0 bases and J 8 bases; nucleotides not matched to a gene: 3. Germline loops: CDR1 SGHNT, CDR2 YYREEE (reference sequence). Written as DNA, the CDR3 is TGTGCCAGCAGCTTGGTTGGGACAGGAGAAGCTTTCTTT. Residues: CASSLVGTGEAFF.

The V call is TRBV21-1, the J call TRBJ2-3; the D call in the table, TRBD1, was not verified against the DNA. TRBV21-1 represents a pseudogene. This CDR3 spans 16 amino acids. In DNA, the CDR3 is TGTGCCAGCAGCCTCCGGACAGGACCTAGCACAGATACGCAGTATTTT. Translating it yields CASSLRTGPSTDTQYF.

This clone was recorded only once. V and J are TRBV19 and TRBJ2-7; the match to TRBD2 covers 7 bases. J lost 0 bases, V lost 3 bases, and 8 bases had no gene match. This CDR3 contains 16 residues. The germline V gene encodes CDR1 LNHDA and CDR2 SQIVND (reference sequence). CDR3 DNA: TGTGCCAGTAGTATGGGGGGGACGCATTTCTCCTACGAGCAGTACTTC. Amino acids: CASSMGGTHFSYEQYF.

V gene TRBV6-1 combines with J gene TRBJ1-1; possibly TRBD1 for D (6 bases). CDR3 length equals 15 residues. The V end was cut by 0 bases, the J end by 1 base, with 9 bases between. The V gene's germline CDR1 is MNHNS and CDR2 SASEGT. The CDR3 protein is CASSEASGANTEAFF. In DNA form, the CDR3 reads TGTGCCAGCAGTGAAGCGTCAGGGGCGAACACTGAAGCTTTCTTT.

V and J are TRBV7-2 and TRBJ1-5; 8 nucleotides align to TRBD1. CDR1 is SGHTA and CDR2 is FQGNSA in the germline V gene. The CDR3 extends over 16 amino acids. With 5 bases clipped from V and 7 bases from J, the junction kept 13 bases outside the gene matches. This CDR3 is CASSPNMGQVGQPQHF. The CDR3 region has the DNA TGTGCCAGCAGCCCGAACATGGGACAGGTGGGCCAGCCCCAGCATTTT.

The rearrangement joins TRBV4-3 to TRBJ2-1; 8 nucleotides align to TRBD2. This CDR3 region has 19 residues. Germline assignment: CDR1 LGHNA and CDR2 YSLEER. V trimming: 0 bases; J trimming: 5 bases; junction bases outside the gene matches: 15. Here the CDR3 DNA reads TGCGCCAGCAGCCAAGAAGCCCGCCGGACTAGCCAGGCGCACAATGAGCAGTTCTTC. Translation gives CASSQEARRTSQAHNEQFF.

This rearrangement joins TRBV7-6 to TRBJ1-1, with unresolved D. Trimming took 5 bases from V and 1 from J, leaving 8 bases between them. Germline CDR1 and CDR2: SGHVS and FNYEAQ. CDR3 length: 13 residues. CDR3 nucleotides: TGTGCCAGCAGCCAGGACTCGAACACTGAAGCTTTCTTT. It yields the protein CASSQDSNTEAFF. Based on the CDR3 plus reference TRBV7-6 and TRBJ1-1, the full variable domain is GAGVSQSPRYKVTKRGQDVALRCDPISGHVSLYWYRQALGQGPEFLTYFNYEAQQDKSGLPNDRFSAERPEGSISTLTIQRTEQRDSAMYRCASSQDSNTEAFFGQGTRLTVV.

The gene calls are TRBV11-2 and TRBJ2-3; D remains unclear. V lost 2 bases, J lost 0 bases, and 9 bases lay in between. This CDR3 spans 15 amino acids. The germline gives CDR1 SGHAT, CDR2 FQNNGV. CDR3 region: CASSLRPVSTDTQYF. As DNA, the CDR3 is TGTGCCAGCAGCTTACGCCCAGTTAGCACAGATACGCAGTATTTT.

The J gene is TRBJ1-2, the V gene TRBV6-5, with TRBD1 matching over 7 bases. V trimming: 6 bases; J trimming: 4 bases; junction bases outside the gene matches: 8. This CDR3 contains 14 residues. Germline lookup yields CDR1 MNHEY and CDR2 SVGAGI. Here the CDR3 DNA reads TGTGCCAGCAGCCCGACAGGGTATAGCTATGGCTACACCTTC. It translates to CASSPTGYSYGYTF.

A single count supports this clone. The V call is TRBV9, the J call TRBJ1-2, with 10 bases matching TRBD1. From germline, CDR1 is SGDLS and CDR2 YYNGEE. The CDR3 is made up of 16 amino acids. Trimming took 3 bases from V and 0 from J; bases not matched to a gene: 5. CDR3 bases: TGTGCCAGCAGCGAGGGACAGGGGATTCCTAACTATGGCTACACCTTC. It specifies CASSEGQGIPNYGYTF.

The rearrangement joins TRBV27 to TRBJ1-3, with TRBD1 identical over 9 bases. This CDR3 has 15 residues. Losses at the gene ends were 4 bases for V and 4 bases for J; bases not matched to a gene: 5. The germline CDR1 and CDR2 sequences are MNHEY and SMNVEV (reference sequence). CDR3 sequence: CASSSQGARGNTIYF. The DNA of the CDR3 is TGTGCCAGCAGTTCACAGGGGGCGAGGGGAAACACCATATATTTT.

CDR3 amino acids: CASSPTLDIPSGNTIYF. CDR3 coding DNA: TGCGCCAGCAGCCCAACGTTAGACATACCCTCTGGAAACACCATATATTTT. This chain uses TRBV4-3 with TRBJ1-3; no firm D call. V gave up 4 bases and J gave up 0 bases, with 16 bases separating them. The CDR3 loop spans 17 amino acids. In germline, CDR1 is LGHNA, CDR2 YSLEER.

V gene TRBV5-6 combines with J gene TRBJ1-4; no firm D call. Germline CDR1 reads SGHDT; CDR2 reads YYEEEE. The CDR3 covers 12 residues. V was cut by 0 bases and J by 8 bases, with 5 bases left in between. The CDR3 loop is CASSLEREKLFF. CDR3 in DNA: TGTGCCAGCAGCTTGGAGCGGGAAAAACTGTTTTTT. Complete variable domain (other parts from reference TRBV5-6 and TRBJ1-4): DAGVTQSPTHLIKTRGQQVTLRCSPKSGHDTVSWYQQALGQGPQFIFQYYEEEERQRGNFPDRFSGHQFPNYSSELNVNALLLGDSALYLCASSLEREKLFFGSGTQLSVL.

CDR3: CASSDRPGGSSGANVLTF. The CDR3 bases are TGTGCCAGCAGTGATCGGCCAGGGGGAAGCTCTGGGGCCAACGTCCTGACTTTC. J is TRBJ2-6 and V is TRBV6-1, with 7 bases aligning to TRBD1. Germline lookup yields CDR1 MNHNS and CDR2 SASEGT. The CDR3 covers 18 residues. V lost 3 bases and J lost 0; bases outside the gene matches: 8.

The chain employs TRBV7-3 and TRBJ2-7; 15 bases fit TRBD2. Germline loops: CDR1 SGHTA, CDR2 FQGTGA. The CDR3 runs 16 residues. After removal of 0 bases from V and 4 bases from J, the junction contained 1 base not matched to a gene. The CDR3 protein is CASSLTGTSGGYEQYF. CDR3 sequence (DNA): TGTGCCAGCAGCTTAACCGGGACTAGCGGGGGGTACGAGCAGTACTTC.

V is TRBV28 and J is TRBJ2-7; possibly TRBD2 for D (7 bases). The V gene's germline CDR1 is MDHEN and CDR2 SYDVKM. This CDR3 is built from 16 residues. The V gene lost 6 bases and the J gene lost 1 base, with 19 bases spanning the gap. DNA of the CDR3: TGTGCCAGCAGCCCTCCAGCGGGACATCTGTCCTACGAGCAGTACTTC. It translates to CASSPPAGHLSYEQYF. The whole variable domain, filled in from reference TRBV28 and TRBJ2-7, reads DVKVTQSSRYLVKRTGEKVFLECVQDMDHENMFWYRQDPGLGLRLIYFSYDVKMKEKGDIPEGYSVSREKKERFSLILESASTNQTSMYLCASSPPAGHLSYEQYFGPGTRLTVT.

CDR3 sequence (DNA): TGCGCCAGCAGCTTGGCCGGGAAACGGGATCAGCCCCAGCATTTT. This gives the protein CASSLAGKRDQPQHF. The chain couples TRBV5-1 to TRBJ1-5; D is unresolved. The CDR3 consists of 15 residues. The V gene's germline CDR1 is SGHRS and CDR2 YFSETQ. Trimming removed 0 bases from V and 5 bases from J, with 12 bases in between.

V usage is TRBV6-5 and J usage is TRBJ1-1, with D perhaps matching TRBD1 (5 bases). V was trimmed by 0 bases and J by 5 bases, leaving 16 bases between them. The CDR3 runs to 16 residues. The germline gives CDR1 MNHEY, CDR2 SVGAGI. The chain's CDR3 is CASSYSREGSSTEAFF. The CDR3 bases are TGTGCCAGCAGTTACTCGAGGGAGGGGTCGAGTACTGAAGCTTTCTTT.

V usage is TRBV18 and J usage is TRBJ1-1; D is undetermined. Trimming shortened V by 5 bases and J by 5 bases, and 12 bases separated the two germline ends. There are 13 residues in the CDR3. Per the germline V gene, CDR1 is KGHSH and CDR2 is LQKENI. This CDR3 is CASSGLAQTEAFF. In DNA form, the CDR3 reads TGTGCCAGCTCAGGGTTGGCACAGACTGAAGCTTTCTTT. The full variable domain, in which reference TRBV18 and TRBJ1-1 provide the parts outside the CDR3, is NAGVMQNPRHLVRRRGQEARLRCSPMKGHSHVYWYRQLPEEGLKFMVYLQKENIIDESGMPKERFSAEFPKEGPSILRIQQVVRGDSAAYFCASSGLAQTEAFFGQGTRLTVV.

The chain combines TRBV24-1 with TRBJ2-1; 7 positions match TRBD1. The V gene end was trimmed by 9 bases and the J gene end by 6 bases; junction bases not matched to a gene: 1. Germline V gives CDR1 KGHDR, CDR2 SFDVKD. This CDR3 is 11 amino acids long. The CDR3 reads CATGTVNEQFF. The CDR3 DNA reads as TGTGCCACCGGGACAGTCAATGAGCAGTTCTTC.

This clone has a single count. The V and J genes are TRBV18 and TRBJ2-7, with TRBD2 matching over 7 bases. Germline trimming cut 3 bases from V and 5 bases from J; bases unmatched to any gene: 4. The CDR3 is made up of 13 amino acids. CDR1 is KGHSH, CDR2 LQKENI, per germline. The CDR3 coding sequence is TGTGCCAGCTCACCCACGGGGGGTAACGAGCAGTACTTC. Translation: CASSPTGGNEQYF.

The chain uses TRBV25-1 and TRBJ1-1; unclear D gene. The V end lost 9 bases, the J end lost 4 bases, and 9 bases lay between the germline ends. The germline V gene has CDR1 MGHDK and CDR2 SYGVNS. The CDR3 has 11 amino acids. In DNA, the CDR3 is TGTGCCAGTCGAGAGAGCACTGAAGCTTTCTTT. Its translation is CASRESTEAFF.

The chain couples TRBV4-3 to TRBJ1-2; 7 positions agree with TRBD1. J gave up 4 bases and V 0 bases, and 5 bases lay outside the gene matches. Germline V gene data show CDR1 as LGHNA and CDR2 as YSLEER. The CDR3 sequence is 15 residues long. The CDR3 sequence: CASSQDGDSSYGYTF. The CDR3 DNA sequence: TGCGCCAGCAGCCAAGATGGGGACAGTTCCTATGGCTACACCTTC.

The chain recombines TRBV6-1 with TRBJ2-5; 9 bases match TRBD2. The J segment lost 5 bases and the V segment lost 1 base, leaving 8 bases of the junction unmatched. In germline, CDR1 is MNHNS, CDR2 SASEGT. This CDR3 has 16 residues. CDR3 loop: CASSEVIAGAGETQYF. CDR3 coding DNA: TGTGCCAGCAGTGAAGTAATAGCGGGGGCGGGGGAGACCCAGTACTTC.

V is TRBV27 and J is TRBJ1-5; TRBD1 agrees at 9 bases. In germline, CDR1 is MNHEY, CDR2 SMNVEV (reference sequence). The CDR3 loop spans 14 amino acids. Unmatched junction bases numbered 9, after V lost 6 bases and J lost 9 bases. CDR3 amino acids: CASRGQGLIRPQHF. The CDR3 coding sequence is TGTGCCAGCAGAGGACAGGGGCTAATCAGGCCCCAGCATTTT.